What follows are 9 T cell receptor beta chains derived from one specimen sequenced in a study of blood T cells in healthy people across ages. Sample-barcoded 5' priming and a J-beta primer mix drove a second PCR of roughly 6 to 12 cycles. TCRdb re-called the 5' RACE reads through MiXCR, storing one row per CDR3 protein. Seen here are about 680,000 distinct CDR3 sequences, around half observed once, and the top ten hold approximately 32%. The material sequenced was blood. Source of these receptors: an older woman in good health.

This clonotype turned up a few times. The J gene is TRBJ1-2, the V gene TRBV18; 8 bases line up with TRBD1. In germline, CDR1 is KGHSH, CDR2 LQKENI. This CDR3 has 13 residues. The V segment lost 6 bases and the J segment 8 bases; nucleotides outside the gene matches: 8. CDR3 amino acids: CASSPLTGEGYTF. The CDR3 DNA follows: TGTGCCAGCTCCCCTCTGACAGGGGAGGGCTACACCTTC.

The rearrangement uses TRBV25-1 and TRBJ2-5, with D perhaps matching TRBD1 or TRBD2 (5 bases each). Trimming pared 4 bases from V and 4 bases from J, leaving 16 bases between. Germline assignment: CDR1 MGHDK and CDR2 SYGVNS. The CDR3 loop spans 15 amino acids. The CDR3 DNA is TGTGCCAGCAGTGGATCGGTTGGGGACGCAGAGACCCAGTACTTC. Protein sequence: CASSGSVGDAETQYF.

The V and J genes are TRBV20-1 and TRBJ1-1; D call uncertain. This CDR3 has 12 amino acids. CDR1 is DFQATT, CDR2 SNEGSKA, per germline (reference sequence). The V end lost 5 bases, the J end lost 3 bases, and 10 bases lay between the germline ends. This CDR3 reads CSASVGDTEAFF. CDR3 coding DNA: TGCAGTGCTTCGGTTGGGGACACTGAAGCTTTCTTT.

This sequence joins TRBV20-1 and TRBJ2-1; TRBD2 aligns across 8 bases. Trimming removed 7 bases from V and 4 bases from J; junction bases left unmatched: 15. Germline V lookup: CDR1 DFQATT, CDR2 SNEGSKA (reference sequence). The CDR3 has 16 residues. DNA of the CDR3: TGCAGTGTTCTGACCCCGGGACTAGGGGCTTACAATGAGCAGTTCTTC. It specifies CSVLTPGLGAYNEQFF.

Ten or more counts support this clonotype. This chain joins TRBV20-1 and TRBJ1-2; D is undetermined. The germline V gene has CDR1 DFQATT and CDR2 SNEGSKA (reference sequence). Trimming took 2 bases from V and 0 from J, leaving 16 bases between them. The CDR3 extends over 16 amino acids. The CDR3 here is CSARRSEPPANYGYTF. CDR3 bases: TGCAGTGCTAGACGGTCAGAACCACCAGCTAACTATGGCTACACCTTC.

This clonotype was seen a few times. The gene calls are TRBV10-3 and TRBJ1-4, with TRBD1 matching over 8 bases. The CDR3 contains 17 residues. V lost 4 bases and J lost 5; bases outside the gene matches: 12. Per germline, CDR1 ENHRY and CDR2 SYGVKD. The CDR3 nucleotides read TGTGCCATCAGTGGCTCTGAGACAGGGGCCCTCAATGAAAAACTGTTTTTT. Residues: CAISGSETGALNEKLFF.

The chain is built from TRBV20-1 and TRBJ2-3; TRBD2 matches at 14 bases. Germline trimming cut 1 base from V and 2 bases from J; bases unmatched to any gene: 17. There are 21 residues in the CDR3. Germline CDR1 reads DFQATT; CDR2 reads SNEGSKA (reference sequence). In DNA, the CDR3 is TGCAGTGCTAGAGTCTCCCCTTTGACTAGCGGGGGGGCCTCATTCACAGATACGCAGTATTTT. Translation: CSARVSPLTSGGASFTDTQYF.

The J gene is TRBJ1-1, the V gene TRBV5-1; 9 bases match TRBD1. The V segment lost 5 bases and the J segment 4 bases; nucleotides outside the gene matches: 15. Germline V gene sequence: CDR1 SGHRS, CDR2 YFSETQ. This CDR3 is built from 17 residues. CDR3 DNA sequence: TGCGCCAGCAGGTTAGCGGACAGGGGCGTACGAGTCACTGAAGCTTTCTTT. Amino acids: CASRLADRGVRVTEAFF.

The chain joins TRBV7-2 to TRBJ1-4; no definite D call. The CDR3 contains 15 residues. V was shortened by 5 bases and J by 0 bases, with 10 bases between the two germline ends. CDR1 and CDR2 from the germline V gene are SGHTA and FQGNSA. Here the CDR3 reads CASSHRRATNEKLFF. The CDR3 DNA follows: TGTGCCAGCAGCCATCGACGGGCAACTAATGAAAAACTGTTTTTT.